This T cell receptor beta chain is drawn from a study of radiotherapy plus CTLA-4 blockade in lung cancer (dated by TCRdb to between 2017 and 2018). For context, the study as a whole: Objective responses were observed in about a sixth of enrolled patients, and disease control was achieved in roughly 29%.

The study evaluated CTLA-4 blockade (ipilimumab) given together with focal radiation therapy in patients who had chemo-refractory metastatic non-small-cell lung cancer. Library method: the immunoSEQ multiplex PCR assay. As stored in TCRdb, this immuneACCESS dataset retains in-frame rearrangements with V and J assigned. A fraction of the clones does not appear; measured against another copy, unresolved V genes explain less than half of the discrepancy, and the remainder lacks a known reason. Here the sample has 60,000 to 70,000 clones; approximately 79% occur a single time. 8% to 10% of the sample is held by the ten biggest clonotypes. The paper's findings and limits, for the study overall: TCR clones derived from tumors expanded in peripheral blood after treatment with radiotherapy and ipilimumab. The strongest predictors of response, as reported, were early dynamic changes in blood T cell clones along with a rise in serum interferon-beta after radiation.

With respect to this clone: Its antigen specificity is not known. No base qualities exist here, and no much larger clone lies one base off it.

The sequence was collected from a human donor with non-small cell lung cancer who had a complete response to radiotherapy plus ipilimumab. Sequencing was performed on peripheral blood, taken from a patient treated with radiotherapy plus ipilimumab.

Here the CDR3 is given as CASSPTENTEAFF. The nucleotides are TGCGCCAGCAGCCCTACAGAGAACACTGAAGCTTTCTTT. The V and J segments used are TRBV5-1 and TRBJ1-1, with the D gene not clear enough to name. The germline V gene sets CDR1 to SGHRS and CDR2 to YFSETQ. The CDR3 holds 13 amino acids from the cysteine to the phenylalanine. Only CDR3 DNA remains: 39 bases, in frame from the first base. V is pared back by 4 bases and J by 1 base, with 8 bases lying between the germline termini.